This entry describes one T cell receptor (beta chain). Its cognate antigen is unknown. This specimen comes from a study of T cell responses to AZD1222 COVID-19 vaccine. Profiling relied on immunoSEQ multiplex PCR, and the TCRdb table lists in-frame clones only, not all of them. The sample holds 130,000 to 150,000 clones; more than 80% are singletons and the top ten take around 1.6%. Study-level findings and limits: Spike-wide vaccine-associated CD4 TCRs dominated at 160-218 and 743-854. Donors were largely white British and mainly female; clonal diversity was possibly underestimated. At study baseline, merely several AZD1222 recipients were seropositive.

CDR1 is SQVTM and CDR2 is ANQGSEA in the germline V gene. V was pared by 4 bases and J by 4 bases, with 13 bases between. The CDR3 contains 13 residues. This chain connects TRBV29-1 to TRBJ1-1; TRBD1 is a possible D gene (5 bases). This sequence was found in an adult in good health. Sequenced material: peripheral blood, taken on day 0 of AZD1222 vaccination. The CDR3 DNA is TGCAGCGTTGGGGACCTGAGCGGCACTGAAGCTTTCTTT. Translation gives CSVGDLSGTEAFF.